The 15 T cell receptor beta chains in this list originate from one sample, sequenced in a study of blood T cell repertoires in COVID-19. Sequencing used immunoSEQ multiplex PCR; TCRdb keeps in-frame clones, though not all of them. Of about 120,000 clones in the sample, 75% to 90% are singletons; the top ten hold approximately 30%. Sequencing used peripheral blood. The receptors were sampled from a man in his 70s with active or convalescent COVID-19.

The V call is TRBV5-8, the J call TRBJ1-4; D is uncertain. Germline values: CDR1 SGHTS, CDR2 YDEGEE. The ends were cut back, 2 bases at V and 8 bases at J, with 7 bases in the middle. The CDR3 runs 12 residues. CDR3 protein: CASSFGREKLFF. CDR3 bases: TGTGCCAGCAGCTTCGGTCGGGAAAAACTGTTTTTT.

The chain carries TRBV3-1 (or the pseudogene TRBV3-2) and TRBJ2-2, with D possibly being TRBD2 (6 bases). V lost 1 base to trimming and J lost 7 bases, with 16 bases between them. The CDR3 covers 16 residues. Germline CDR1 reads LGHDT; CDR2 reads YNNKEL (reference sequence). CDR3 protein: CASSQGGLAYSGELFF. CDR3 DNA: TGTGCCAGCAGCCAAGGGGGCCTAGCGTACAGCGGGGAGCTGTTTTTT.

This chain uses TRBV15 with TRBJ2-1; 8 nucleotides align to TRBD1. CDR3 size: 16 residues. V dropped 1 base and J dropped 8; count of bases not matched to a gene: 10. Germline assignment: CDR1 LNHNV and CDR2 YYDKDF (reference sequence). The CDR3 reads CATSRGTGNPGDEQFF. The CDR3, as DNA: TGTGCCACCAGCAGAGGGACAGGGAACCCCGGGGATGAGCAGTTCTTC.

The chain has TRBV10-3 and TRBJ1-1; weak D call: TRBD1 (5 bases). The CDR3 extends over 16 amino acids. V lost 0 bases and J lost 0, with 11 bases in between. Germline V gives CDR1 ENHRY, CDR2 SYGVKD. CDR3 sequence: CAISESGAAMNTEAFF. CDR3 nucleotides: TGTGCCATCAGTGAGTCAGGGGCAGCGATGAACACTGAAGCTTTCTTT.

The J gene is TRBJ2-5, the V gene TRBV24-1; the D gene is possibly TRBD1 (6 bases). The CDR3 sequence is 13 residues long. The germline V gene has CDR1 KGHDR and CDR2 SFDVKD. V lost 0 bases and J 5 bases, leaving 6 bases between the germline ends. CDR3 protein: CATSDLQGETQYF. CDR3 sequence (DNA): TGTGCCACCAGTGATTTGCAGGGGGAGACCCAGTACTTC.

The chain links TRBV19 to TRBJ2-1; 7 nucleotides match TRBD1. With V trimmed by 6 bases and J by 6 bases, 14 bases remained unmatched. Germline-derived CDR1 and CDR2 are LNHDA and SQIVND (reference sequence). The CDR3 is 16 residues long. The CDR3 DNA reads as TGTGCCAGTAGCCTTAATCAGGGGGTTGGATCCAATGAGCAGTTCTTC. It codes for CASSLNQGVGSNEQFF.

The rearrangement links TRBV27 to TRBJ2-7, with 12 bases that match TRBD1. The junction had 6 bases not matched to a gene; V was cut back by 4 bases and J by 5 bases. This CDR3 spans 15 amino acids. The germline V gene has CDR1 MNHEY and CDR2 SMNVEV (reference sequence). CDR3 DNA: TGTGCCAGCAGTTCGCTGGGACAGGGGGCAAACGAGCAGTACTTC. Its protein product is CASSSLGQGANEQYF.

This chain connects TRBV27 to TRBJ2-7; 10 nucleotides line up with TRBD1. J gave up 5 bases and V 2 bases, and 12 bases lay outside the gene matches. Germline assignment: CDR1 MNHEY and CDR2 SMNVEV (reference sequence). The CDR3 is 17 amino acids. The CDR3 sequence: CASSLIGGGQGTHEQYF. CDR3 in DNA: TGTGCCAGCAGTTTAATAGGTGGGGGACAGGGGACGCACGAGCAGTACTTC.

V usage is TRBV7-9 and J usage is TRBJ1-3; D not certain. Between the trimmed V and J ends, which lost 1 base and 0 bases, there was a span of 4 bases. Per the germline V gene, CDR1 is SEHNR and CDR2 is FQNEAQ (reference sequence). The CDR3 runs to 14 residues. In nucleotides, the CDR3 is TGTGCCAGCAGCTTAGACAGCTCTGGAAACACCATATATTTT. This sequence encodes CASSLDSSGNTIYF.

The chain is built from TRBV3-1 (or the pseudogene TRBV3-2) and TRBJ2-7; 9 positions agree with TRBD1. The CDR3 is made up of 15 amino acids. The V segment lost 6 bases and the J segment 4 bases; nucleotides outside the gene matches: 10. Per germline, CDR1 LGHDT and CDR2 YNNKEL (reference sequence). The CDR3 coding sequence is TGTGCCAGCAGATCTACAGGGGGCGCGAGTTACGAGCAGTACTTC. Amino acid sequence: CASRSTGGASYEQYF.

This sequence joins TRBV5-1 and TRBJ2-2; D remains unclear. Trimming took off 1 base at V and 4 bases at J, with 5 bases between the two ends. Germline lookup yields CDR1 SGHRS and CDR2 YFSETQ. There are 13 residues in the CDR3. The DNA for the CDR3 is TGCGCCAGCAGCTTGCTCCCCACCGGGGAGCTGTTTTTT. Its translation: CASSLLPTGELFF.

The chain combines TRBV2 with TRBJ2-2, with 11 bases matching TRBD2. CDR3 size: 19 residues. With V trimmed by 6 bases and J by 1 base, 13 bases remained unmatched. Per germline, CDR1 SNHLY and CDR2 FYNNEI. The CDR3 spells CASSRLAGPARGNTGELFF. The CDR3 DNA follows: TGTGCCAGCAGCCGACTAGCGGGACCGGCCAGGGGGAACACCGGGGAGCTGTTTTTT.

The chain couples TRBV2 to TRBJ1-2, with TRBD1 matching over 8 bases. CDR1 is SNHLY, CDR2 FYNNEI, per germline. The CDR3 runs to 13 residues. V lost 4 bases and J lost 7; bases outside the gene matches: 5. CDR3 amino acids: CASSVTGGSGYTF. CDR3 nucleotide sequence: TGTGCCAGCAGTGTCACAGGGGGAAGTGGCTACACCTTC.

This clone was detected only once. The chain employs TRBV29-1 and TRBJ2-1; 7 bases are a match to TRBD2. V lost 3 bases to trimming and J lost 8 bases; unmatched junction nucleotides: 10. The CDR3 runs 14 residues. The V gene's germline CDR1 is SQVTM and CDR2 ANQGSEA. The chain's CDR3 is CSVDRDGLADEQFF. The CDR3 coding sequence is TGCAGCGTTGATCGTGATGGGCTAGCGGATGAGCAGTTCTTC.

The chain carries TRBV6-6 and TRBJ1-2; TRBD1 is a possible D gene (5 bases). In germline, CDR1 is MNHNY, CDR2 SVGAGI (reference sequence). The CDR3 length is 13 residues. V was trimmed by 1 base and J by 7 bases, leaving 10 bases between them. This CDR3 is CASSYFGDSGYTF. The DNA for the CDR3 is TGTGCCAGCAGTTACTTCGGGGACTCTGGCTACACCTTC.